This passage covers 17 T cell receptor beta chains from one sample sequenced in a study of T cells in localized non-small cell lung cancer. Generated by immunoSEQ multiplex PCR, the TCRdb table keeps only in-frame clones and is missing some. The table includes about 52,000 clones, approximately 86% detected once. The sequences come from PBMCs, collected before any cancer treatment. The source is a female donor with stage II lung adenocarcinoma.

J is TRBJ1-3 and V is TRBV27, with D perhaps TRBD1 (5 bases). CDR1 is MNHEY and CDR2 is SMNVEV in the germline V gene (reference sequence). The CDR3 has 15 amino acids. V was trimmed by 4 bases and J by 4 bases, leaving 14 bases between them. The CDR3 coding sequence is TGTGCCAGCAGTTCCGGGACCCTGAGGGGAAACACCATATATTTT. As protein: CASSSGTLRGNTIYF.

The J gene is TRBJ2-5, the V gene TRBV11-1; no firm D call. Germline CDR1 reads SGHAT; CDR2 reads FQDESV (reference sequence). This CDR3 has 11 amino acids. V gave up 3 bases and J gave up 5 bases, with 4 bases separating them. The CDR3 DNA sequence: TGTGCCAGCAGCTTGGGGGAGACCCAGTACTTC. Amino acid sequence: CASSLGETQYF. The whole variable domain, filled in from reference TRBV11-1 and TRBJ2-5, reads EAEVAQSPRYKITEKSQAVAFWCDPISGHATLYWYRQILGQGPELLVQFQDESVVDDSQLPKDRFSAERLKGVDSTLKIQPAELGDSAMYLCASSLGETQYFGPGTRLLVL.

The chain is built from TRBV7-9 and TRBJ1-2; a possible D gene is TRBD1 (5 bases). This CDR3 region has 13 residues. CDR1 and CDR2 from the germline V gene are SEHNR and FQNEAQ (reference sequence). The germline V and J ends were trimmed by 1 base and 3 bases, with 6 bases remaining between them. CDR3 sequence reads: CASSLVQDYGYTF. Here the CDR3 DNA reads TGTGCCAGCAGCTTAGTACAGGACTATGGCTACACCTTC.

The rearrangement joins TRBV4-2 to TRBJ2-7, with D perhaps TRBD2 (6 bases). CDR1 and CDR2 (germline): LGHNA, YNFKEQ. Trimming removed 3 bases at V and 7 bases at J, with 16 bases between. This CDR3 contains 14 residues. The CDR3 coding sequence is TGTGCCAGCAGCCATCCCGAAGGGCTAGCGGAGCAGTACTTC. It translates to CASSHPEGLAEQYF.

The rearrangement joins TRBV28 to TRBJ2-2; TRBD1 matches at 7 bases. The CDR3 covers 15 residues. Trimming cost V 6 bases and J 5 bases; bases outside gene matches: 9. Germline V gives CDR1 MDHEN, CDR2 SYDVKM. Written as DNA, the CDR3 is TGTGCCAGCAGCCAACAGGGGTCACGGACCGGGGAGCTGTTTTTT. It translates to CASSQQGSRTGELFF. Combining the CDR3 with reference TRBV28 and TRBJ2-2 gives the whole variable domain DVKVTQSSRYLVKRTGEKVFLECVQDMDHENMFWYRQDPGLGLRLIYFSYDVKMKEKGDIPEGYSVSREKKERFSLILESASTNQTSMYLCASSQQGSRTGELFFGEGSRLTVL.

The rearrangement joins TRBV6-5 to TRBJ1-1, with D uncertain. There are 13 residues in the CDR3. V lost 0 bases and J 9 bases, leaving 11 bases between the germline ends. Germline V CDR1 and CDR2: MNHEY, SVGAGI. CDR3 residues: CASSYSVSAQAFF. The CDR3 DNA reads as TGTGCCAGCAGTTACTCGGTGTCCGCCCAAGCTTTCTTT.

The chain joins TRBV18 to TRBJ1-1; no clear D gene. CDR1 and CDR2 (germline): KGHSH, LQKENI. CDR3 length: 15 amino acids. V was cut by 3 bases and J by 1 base, with 12 bases left in between. In DNA form, the CDR3 reads TGTGCCAGCTCACCCCAAACCAGCGGGAACACTGAAGCTTTCTTT. It codes for CASSPQTSGNTEAFF.

This clone was observed a handful of times. This chain's CDR3 is CASSVLGLTDTQYF. CDR3 nucleotides: TGTGCCAGCAGCGTACTCGGCTTGACAGATACGCAGTATTTT. The chain links TRBV9 to TRBJ2-3; D gene uncertain. V gave up 1 base and J gave up 3 bases, with 9 bases separating them. CDR3 length equals 14 residues. CDR1 and CDR2 (germline): SGDLS, YYNGEE. The variable domain in full, completed from reference TRBV9 and TRBJ2-3, reads DSGVTQTPKHLITATGQRVTLRCSPRSGDLSVYWYQQSLDQGLQFLIQYYNGEERAKGNILERFSAQQFPDLHSELNLSSLELGDSALYFCASSVLGLTDTQYFGPGTRLTVL.

The rearrangement joins TRBV19 to TRBJ1-2, with 7 bases fitting TRBD1. This CDR3 spans 16 amino acids. Germline CDR1 is LNHDA and CDR2 is SQIVND (reference sequence). J was trimmed by 2 bases and V by 2 bases; bases with no gene match: 8. CDR3 bases: TGTGCCAGTAGTATATCGTTCGGACAGGCCAACTATGGCTACACCTTC. Translated: CASSISFGQANYGYTF.

This clone was recorded once. This chain connects TRBV7-2 to TRBJ2-3; TRBD2 matches at 8 bases. The germline V gene encodes CDR1 SGHTA and CDR2 FQGNSA. CDR3 length: 15 residues. V was clipped by 3 bases and J by 5 bases; unmatched bases: 7. CDR3 in DNA: TGTGCCAGCAGCTTTGTGGCGGGGGGAGGAGATACGCAGTATTTT. This translates into CASSFVAGGGDTQYF.

With regard to this clone: This sample also contains other DNA sequences that code for the same CDR3. This chain uses TRBV19 with TRBJ2-7; D possibly corresponds to TRBD2 (5 bases). Germline loops: CDR1 LNHDA, CDR2 SQIVND (reference sequence). CDR3 length: 13 amino acids. V was shortened by 8 bases and J by 1 base, with 12 bases between the two germline ends. As DNA, the CDR3 is TGTGCCAGTCGAAGGACTCCTTCCTACGAGCAGTACTTC. Its protein is CASRRTPSYEQYF.

V usage is TRBV7-2 and J usage is TRBJ2-7; D gene unclear. V lost 1 base and J 6 bases, leaving 10 bases between the germline ends. CDR3 length equals 13 residues. Germline CDR1 is SGHTA and CDR2 is FQGNSA. The DNA for the CDR3 is TGTGCCAGCAGCTTAGGCTACCCCCTCGAGCAGTACTTC. This encodes CASSLGYPLEQYF.

This rearrangement joins TRBV7-2 to TRBJ1-2, with a possible D match to TRBD1 (5 bases). Germline V gene lookup returns CDR1 SGHTA and CDR2 FQGNSA. The V end was cut by 5 bases, the J end by 2 bases, with 12 bases between. The CDR3 extends over 14 amino acids. The CDR3 loop is CASSPGYGNYGYTF. As DNA, the CDR3 is TGTGCCAGCAGCCCAGGGTACGGAAACTATGGCTACACCTTC.

This clone has just one count. The rearrangement uses TRBV2 and TRBJ2-7; D is unclear. The V and J ends lost 2 bases and 3 bases respectively, with 8 bases between them. Germline CDR1 is SNHLY and CDR2 is FYNNEI. The CDR3 consists of 13 residues. In nucleotides, the CDR3 is TGTGCCAGCAGTGAAAGGGCAGTCTACGAGCAGTACTTC. Its translation: CASSERAVYEQYF.

V usage is TRBV5-1 and J usage is TRBJ1-1; 9 bases are a match to TRBD1. This CDR3 comprises 17 residues. Germline CDR1 and CDR2: SGHRS and YFSETQ. The junction had 10 bases not matched to a gene; V was cut back by 0 bases and J by 4 bases. The CDR3: CASSLGIGTGRGTEAFF. In DNA form, the CDR3 reads TGCGCCAGCAGCTTGGGGATAGGGACAGGGCGAGGCACTGAAGCTTTCTTT.

The chain employs TRBV10-3 and TRBJ2-5, with 13 bases that match TRBD2. The CDR3 is 17 amino acids. The V gene's germline CDR1 is ENHRY and CDR2 SYGVKD. Unmatched junction bases numbered 9, after V lost 6 bases and J lost 2 bases. Here the CDR3 reads CAISPGLAGESQETQYF. For the CDR3, the DNA is TGTGCCATCAGCCCCGGACTAGCGGGGGAATCACAAGAGACCCAGTACTTC.

This sequence joins TRBV6-4 and TRBJ1-1; 9 nucleotides align to TRBD1. In germline, CDR1 is MRHNA, CDR2 SNTAGT. This CDR3 spans 14 amino acids. The J segment lost 0 bases and the V segment lost 9 bases, leaving 5 bases of the junction unmatched. The CDR3 DNA reads TGTGCCAGGGGACAGGGAGACATGAACACTGAAGCTTTCTTT. This sequence encodes CARGQGDMNTEAFF.